These T cell receptor beta chains were read from a single sample in a study of T-cell memory formation after mild COVID-19. MiXCR was run by TCRdb on the 5' RACE reads, yielding one entry per CDR3 protein. Among around 340,000 distinct CDR3 sequences listed, roughly an eighth were seen once. Specimen: PBMCs or a T cell subset sorted from them (not recorded which). The receptors were sampled from a young man who had mild COVID-19 (a few samples of this study predate the infection). Cell type and time point are not known. The CDR3 runs from the conserved cysteine through the conserved F or W. Fields, in order: clone size, V gene, J gene, D gene, CDR3 protein, CDR3 DNA. A D gene is named only where the DNA matches it firmly. Not all rows give a size; the values are once, few, many and, for expanded clones, a class.

many	TRBV11-2	TRBJ2-3	NA	CASSSTGTGVPEDTQYF	TGTGCCAGCAGCTCGACCGGGACCGGAGTTCCCGAAGATACGCAGTATTTT
NA	TRBV5-6	TRBJ2-5	NA	CASSPEGGAPQETQYF	TGTGCCAGCAGCCCCGAAGGGGGGGCACCACAAGAGACCCAGTACTTC
few	TRBV4-1	TRBJ2-2	NA	CASSPGPLQQGPGELFF	TGCGCCAGCAGCCCAGGCCCCCTACAGCAGGGACCCGGGGAGCTGTTTTTT
many	TRBV24-1	TRBJ2-3	NA	CATSWVGAHTDTQYF	TGTGCCACCTCGTGGGTGGGGGCCCACACAGATACGCAGTATTTT
NA	TRBV6-2/TRBV6-3	TRBJ1-1	NA	CASSTGRVTEAFF	TGTGCCAGCAGTACCGGGAGGGTTACTGAAGCTTTCTTT
many	TRBV7-9	TRBJ2-1	NA	CASSLAGGPGGEQFF	TGTGCCAGCAGCTTAGCGGGGGGACCCGGGGGTGAGCAGTTCTTC
few	TRBV11-1	TRBJ1-1	NA	CASSLQQEAFF	TGTGCCAGCAGCCTCCAGCAGGAAGCTTTCTTT
NA	TRBV10-3	TRBJ1-5	NA	CAIRREGSNQPQHF	TGTGCCATCAGACGGGAAGGCAGCAATCAGCCCCAGCATTTT
few	TRBV12-3/TRBV12-4	TRBJ2-2	NA	CASGGELFF	TGTGCCAGCGGCGGGGAGCTGTTTTTT
many	TRBV7-9	TRBJ2-3	NA	CASSLDNQRTDTQYF	TGTGCCAGCAGCCTCGACAACCAGAGGACAGATACGCAGTATTTT
few	TRBV29-1	TRBJ2-1	TRBD1	CSVRQGSSYNEQFF	TGCAGCGTCCGACAGGGTAGCTCCTACAATGAGCAGTTCTTC
NA	TRBV15	TRBJ2-1	NA	CATSRDGHEQFF	TGTGCCACCAGCAGAGATGGTCATGAGCAGTTCTTC
NA	TRBV4-1	TRBJ2-5	TRBD1	CASSQGFRGQQETQYF	TGCGCCAGCAGCCAAGGGTTCAGGGGGCAACAAGAGACCCAGTACTTC
many	TRBV2	TRBJ2-5	NA	CARNTQETQYF	TGTGCCAGAAACACCCAAGAGACCCAGTACTTC
once	TRBV5-1	TRBJ1-4	NA	CASSLTPSTNEKLFF	TGCGCCAGCAGCTTGACGCCCTCAACTAATGAAAAACTGTTTTTT